This is a list of T cell receptor beta chains from one sample in a study of T cell changes during pregnancy in multiple sclerosis. Profiled with immunoSEQ multiplex PCR; TCRdb holds only in-frame clones, not every one. The sample yields tens of thousands of clones, approximately 92% seen once. Specimen: peripheral blood, collected after pregnancy. These TCRs come from a female donor with multiple sclerosis, enrolled in a pregnancy study. Each CDR3 is given with its conserved first and last residue. D genes are given only for firm matches. The listing skips clone size in some rows; elsewhere it reads once, few, many or a size class.

>.|.|TRBJ1-1|TRBV5-6|14
CASSETFGQLKAFF
TGTGCCAGCAGCGAGACCTTCGGACAGTTAAAAGCTTTCTTT
>.|once|TRBJ2-3|TRBV19|13
CASSISGTDTQYF
TGTGCCAGTAGTATTTCGGGAACAGATACGCAGTATTTT
>TRBD1|.|TRBJ1-1|TRBV10-3|15
CAISEWGQSNTEAFF
TGTGCCATCAGTGAGTGGGGACAGTCGAACACTGAAGCTTTCTTT
>.|once|TRBJ2-1|TRBV18|13
CASSPYTRNEQFF
TGTGCCAGCTCACCGTACACTAGGAATGAGCAGTTCTTC
>TRBD1|once|TRBJ2-3|TRBV10-2|15
CASSDRDSPEDTQYF
TGCGCCAGCAGTGATCGGGACAGCCCTGAAGATACGCAGTATTTT
>.|.|TRBJ1-6|TRBV27|14
CASRLSSYNSPLHF
TGTGCCAGCAGGCTGAGCTCCTATAATTCACCCCTCCACTTT
>TRBD2|few|TRBJ2-1|TRBV9|16
CASSETLAGINNEQFF
TGTGCCAGCAGCGAGACACTAGCGGGGATAAACAATGAGCAGTTCTTC
>TRBD1|.|TRBJ1-1|TRBV7-9|15
CASSSVPTGGPKAFF
TGTGCCAGCAGCTCGGTGCCGACAGGGGGCCCTAAAGCTTTCTTT
>TRBD1|.|TRBJ2-2|TRBV11-2|15
CASSFRDSVTGELFF
TGTGCCAGCAGCTTCCGGGACAGCGTAACCGGGGAGCTGTTTTTT
>TRBD1|.|TRBJ1-2|TRBV13|12
CASSLDRGGYTF
TGTGCCAGCAGCTTAGACAGGGGTGGCTACACCTTC
>.|.|TRBJ1-3|TRBV5-6|16
CASSGGVRASGNTIYF
TGTGCCAGCAGCGGAGGGGTTCGGGCGTCTGGAAACACCATATATTTT
>TRBD2|once|TRBJ2-3|TRBV12-5|16
CASGLGLAVSTDTQYF
TGTGCTAGTGGTCTGGGACTAGCTGTTAGCACAGATACGCAGTATTTT
>.|.|TRBJ1-3|TRBV6-5|15
CASRTTGSSGNTIYF
TGTGCCAGCAGGACAACAGGGAGCTCTGGAAACACCATATATTTT
>.|.|TRBJ1-4|TRBV9|14
CASSVGQPNEKLFF
TGTGCCAGCAGCGTAGGACAGCCTAATGAAAAACTGTTTTTT
>TRBD1|.|TRBJ2-7|TRBV27|16
CASSRGQGSGPYEQYF
TGTGCCAGCAGCCGAGGACAGGGCTCGGGGCCTTACGAGCAGTACTTC
>.|once|TRBJ2-5|TRBV5-1|16
CASSLEPGQRQETQYF
TGCGCCAGCAGCTTGGAACCGGGACAAAGACAAGAGACCCAGTACTTC
>.|once|TRBJ2-1|TRBV7-2|15
CASSPGLSSYNEQFF
TGTGCCAGCAGCCCCGGGTTGAGCTCCTACAATGAGCAGTTCTTC
>TRBD1|few|TRBJ1-1|TRBV11-2|15
CASSPRQGAGTEAFF
TGTGCCAGCAGCCCCAGACAGGGGGCGGGCACTGAAGCTTTCTTT
>.|.|TRBJ1-2|TRBV19|15
CASSIAQGFNYGYTF
TGTGCCAGTAGTATAGCACAGGGATTTAACTATGGCTACACCTTC
>.|.|TRBJ1-5|TRBV30|12
CAWSVRGQPQHF
TGTGCCTGGAGTGTACGCGGTCAGCCCCAGCATTTT
>TRBD2|.|TRBJ2-3|TRBV11-2|16
CASSLSLLAGIKTQYF
TGTGCCAGCAGCTTAAGTCTACTAGCGGGAATTAAGACGCAGTATTTT
>.|.|TRBJ2-7|TRBV5-1|18
CASASLPPPSSEGDEQYF
TGCGCCAGCGCCTCCCTTCCACCCCCCTCTAGCGAAGGGGACGAGCAGTACTTC
>TRBD2|once|TRBJ2-7|TRBV27|13
CASSFWGGYEQYF
TGTGCCAGCAGTTTCTGGGGGGGCTACGAGCAGTACTTC
>TRBD1|once|TRBJ2-1|TRBV10-1|14
CASSEDRGMDEQFF
TGCGCCAGCAGTGAGGACAGGGGCATGGATGAGCAGTTCTTC
>.|.|TRBJ1-3|TRBV5-6|13
CASTRDDGNTIYF
TGTGCCAGTACTCGGGATGACGGAAACACCATATATTTT
>.|.|TRBJ1-2|TRBV19|15
CASSDPERGGYGYTF
TGTGCCAGTAGTGATCCGGAACGGGGAGGATATGGCTACACCTTC
>.|.|TRBJ1-5|TRBV5-1|16
CASSLGTDLSNQPQHF
TGCGCCAGCAGCTTGGGGACAGATCTTAGCAATCAGCCCCAGCATTTT
>TRBD2|.|TRBJ2-5|TRBV10-3|15
CAISATSGSIGTQYF
TGTGCCATCAGTGCCACTAGCGGGAGTATTGGGACCCAGTACTTC
>.|.|TRBJ1-2|TRBV14|11
CASSQGAGSVF
TGTGCCAGCAGCCAAGGGGCAGGGTCGGTCTTC
>TRBD1|.|TRBJ2-2|TRBV5-1|17
CASSLGTGTVNTGELFF
TGCGCCAGCAGCTTGGGAACCGGGACAGTGAACACCGGGGAGCTGTTTTTT
>.|few|TRBJ1-1|TRBV19|13
CASSQLPEDRAFF
TGTGCCAGTAGCCAACTCCCGGAAGACAGAGCTTTCTTT
>.|.|TRBJ2-1|TRBV7-3|13
CASSLHSYNEQFF
TGTGCCAGCAGCTTACACTCCTACAATGAGCAGTTCTTC
>.|.|TRBJ1-1|TRBV25-1|14
CASSEFGGTFGAFF
TGTGCCAGCAGTGAATTCGGGGGGACTTTTGGAGCTTTCTTT
>.|.|TRBJ2-5|TRBV28|11
CAGGASRAQYF
TGTGCCGGGGGGGCATCCCGGGCCCAGTACTTC
>.|.|TRBJ2-1|TRBV19|12
CASSKQDNEQFF
TGTGCCAGTAGTAAGCAGGACAATGAGCAGTTCTTC
>TRBD2|.|TRBJ2-2|TRBV6-5|15
CASSPQGGTPGELFF
TGTGCCAGCAGCCCTCAGGGAGGGACCCCCGGGGAGCTGTTTTTT
>TRBD1|.|TRBJ2-7|TRBV11-3|15
CASSPKPGQGYEQYF
TGTGCCAGCAGCCCCAAACCGGGACAGGGGTACGAGCAGTACTTC
>.|.|TRBJ1-2|TRBV9|14
CASSFDGANYGYTF
TGTGCCAGCAGCTTCGATGGAGCTAACTATGGCTACACCTTC
>.|once|TRBJ2-4|TRBV18|14
CASSPGSDWDIQYF
TGTGCCAGCTCACCAGGGTCAGACTGGGACATTCAGTACTTC
>.|.|TRBJ1-1|TRBV27|13
CASRTDRDTEAFF
TGTGCCAGCAGAACTGACAGAGACACTGAAGCTTTCTTT
>.|.|TRBJ1-2|TRBV2|13
CASKQAESGGYTF
TGTGCCAGCAAGCAAGCCGAATCTGGTGGCTACACCTTC